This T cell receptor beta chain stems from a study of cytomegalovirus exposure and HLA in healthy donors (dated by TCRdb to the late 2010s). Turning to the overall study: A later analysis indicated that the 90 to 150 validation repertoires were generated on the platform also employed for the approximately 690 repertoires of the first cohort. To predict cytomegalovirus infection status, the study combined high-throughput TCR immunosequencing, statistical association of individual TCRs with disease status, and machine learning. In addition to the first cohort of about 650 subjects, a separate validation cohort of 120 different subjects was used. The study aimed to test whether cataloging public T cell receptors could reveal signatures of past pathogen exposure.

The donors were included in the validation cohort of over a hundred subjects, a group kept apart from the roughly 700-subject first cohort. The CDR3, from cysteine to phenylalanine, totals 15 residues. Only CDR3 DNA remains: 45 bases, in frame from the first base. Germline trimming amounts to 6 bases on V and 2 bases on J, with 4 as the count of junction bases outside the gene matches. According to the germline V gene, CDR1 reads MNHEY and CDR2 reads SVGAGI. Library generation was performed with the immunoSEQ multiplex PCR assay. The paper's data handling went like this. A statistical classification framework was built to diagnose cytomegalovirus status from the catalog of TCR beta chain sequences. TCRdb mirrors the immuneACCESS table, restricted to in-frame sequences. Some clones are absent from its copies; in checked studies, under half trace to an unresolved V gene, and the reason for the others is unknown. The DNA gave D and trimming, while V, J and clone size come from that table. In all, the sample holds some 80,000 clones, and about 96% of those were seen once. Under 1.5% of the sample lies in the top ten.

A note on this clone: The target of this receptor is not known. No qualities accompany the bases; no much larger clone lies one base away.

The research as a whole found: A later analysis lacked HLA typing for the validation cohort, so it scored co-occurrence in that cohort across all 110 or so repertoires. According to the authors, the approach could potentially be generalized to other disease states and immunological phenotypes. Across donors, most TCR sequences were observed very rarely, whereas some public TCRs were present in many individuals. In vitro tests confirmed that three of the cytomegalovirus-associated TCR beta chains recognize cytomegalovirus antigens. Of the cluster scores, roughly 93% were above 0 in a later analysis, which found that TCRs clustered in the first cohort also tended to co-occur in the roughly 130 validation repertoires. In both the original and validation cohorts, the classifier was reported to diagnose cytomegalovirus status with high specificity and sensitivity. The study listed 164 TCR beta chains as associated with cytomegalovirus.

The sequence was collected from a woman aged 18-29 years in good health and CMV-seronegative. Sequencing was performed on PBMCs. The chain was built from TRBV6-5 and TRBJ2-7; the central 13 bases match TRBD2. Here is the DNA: TGTGCCAGCAGAACGACTAGCGGGAGGCCCTACGAGCAGTACTTC. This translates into CASRTTSGRPYEQYF.